One sample yielded the 21 T cell receptor beta chains listed below, sequenced in a study of T cells in Graves' hyperthyroidism and ophthalmopathy. TCR beta CDR3 region amplification was performed from RNA transcripts. Initially, a first-round RT-PCR of the TCR CDR3 employed the HTBI primer set. TCRdb re-called the multiplex PCR reads with MiXCR, one entry per CDR3 protein. The table includes approximately 620,000 distinct CDR3 sequences, about 16% detected once. Specimen: blood. The receptors were sampled from a woman aged 40-49 years with Graves' ophthalmopathy.

This clonotype was seen ten or more times. J is TRBJ2-1 and V is TRBV28; 7 positions match TRBD1. The J segment lost 5 bases and the V segment lost 0 bases, leaving 13 bases of the junction unmatched. Germline V gives CDR1 MDHEN, CDR2 SYDVKM. The CDR3 totals 18 residues. CDR3 sequence (DNA): TGTGCCAGCAGTTTATGGGGACCGACAGGGCCCCAAAACAATGAGCAGTTCTTC. Translating it yields CASSLWGPTGPQNNEQFF.

This chain joins TRBV20-1 and TRBJ1-1; tentatively, D is TRBD1 (6 bases). From germline, CDR1 is DFQATT and CDR2 SNEGSKA (reference sequence). Trimming removed 0 bases at V and 7 bases at J, with 15 bases between. The CDR3 extends over 14 amino acids. DNA for the CDR3: TGCAGTGCTAGAGATCCCGCCAGGGGTGATGAAGCTTTCTTT. Translation: CSARDPARGDEAFF.

CDR3 amino acids: CASSLNADQIQYF. The DNA of the CDR3 is TGTGCCAGCAGTCTCAACGCAGACCAGATTCAGTACTTC. J is TRBJ2-4 and V is TRBV27; D gene unclear. Germline assignment: CDR1 MNHEY and CDR2 SMNVEV (reference sequence). V was clipped by 5 bases and J by 10 bases, with 15 bases between them. This CDR3 contains 13 residues.

For this clonotype: Its ends do not fully match the called genes, so a read error is possible. CDR3 DNA sequence: TGTGCCAGCAGTTTAATGGCGACGGCAAACACTGAAGCTCTCTTT. Its protein is CASSLMATANTEALF. V gene TRBV27 combines with J gene TRBJ1-1; D unclear. This CDR3 contains 15 residues. Germline assignment: CDR1 MNHEY and CDR2 SMNVEV (reference sequence).

The chain is built from TRBV2 and TRBJ2-5; D might be TRBD1 or TRBD2, each matching 6 bases. The CDR3 runs 15 residues. Germline loops: CDR1 SNHLY, CDR2 FYNNEI. Trimming pared 6 bases from V and 1 base from J, leaving 15 bases between. Here the CDR3 DNA reads TGTGCCAGCAGAGGGGGGAGCTACCTCCAAGAGACCCAGTACTTC. It yields the protein CASRGGSYLQETQYF.

The sample holds a few counts of this clonotype. The V call is TRBV6-1, the J call TRBJ2-2; tentative D call: TRBD1 (5 bases). The CDR3 runs 14 residues. Germline assignment: CDR1 MNHNS and CDR2 SASEGT. Between the trimmed V and J ends, which lost 6 bases and 2 bases, there was a span of 10 bases. The CDR3 DNA sequence: TGTGCCAGCAGGCCACAGGATAACACCGGGGAGCTGTTTTTT. Residues: CASRPQDNTGELFF.

This sequence joins TRBV28 and TRBJ1-5; D possibly corresponds to TRBD1 (6 bases). V was pared by 6 bases and J by 4 bases, with 13 bases between. CDR3 length equals 14 residues. CDR1 and CDR2 (germline): MDHEN, SYDVKM. The CDR3 reads CASRPGQLNQPQHF. The CDR3 DNA reads TGTGCCAGCAGACCGGGACAACTTAATCAGCCCCAGCATTTT.

This clonotype was observed a handful of times. The chain joins TRBV9 to TRBJ1-3, with a possible D match to TRBD1 (5 bases). V lost 4 bases to trimming and J lost 0 bases, with 14 bases between them. The CDR3 covers 16 residues. Germline loops: CDR1 SGDLS, CDR2 YYNGEE. CDR3 loop: CASSNRGGVSGNTIYF. CDR3 coding DNA: TGTGCCAGCAGCAACCGGGGGGGGGTCTCTGGAAACACCATATATTTT.

This clonotype has a count of ten or more. This chain connects TRBV11-2 to TRBJ2-1; the D gene is possibly TRBD1 (6 bases). Trimming left V 5 bases short and J 0 bases short, with 29 bases between. The CDR3 runs 21 residues. The germline V gene encodes CDR1 SGHAT and CDR2 FQNNGV. This CDR3 is CASSINTGSFNRLVSYNEQFF. In DNA form, the CDR3 reads TGTGCCAGCAGCATCAACACAGGGAGTTTTAATCGGTTGGTCTCCTACAATGAGCAGTTCTTC.

The chain is built from TRBV20-1 and TRBJ1-1; the match to TRBD1 covers 10 bases. This CDR3 has 13 residues. J was trimmed by 8 bases and V by 2 bases; bases with no gene match: 5. Germline V lookup: CDR1 DFQATT, CDR2 SNEGSKA (reference sequence). DNA of the CDR3: TGCAGTGCTAGAACCGGGACAGGGGCCGAAGCTTTCTTT. Translated, it gives CSARTGTGAEAFF.

At least ten counts were recorded for this clonotype. This chain joins TRBV7-9 and TRBJ1-2, with 7 bases matching TRBD1. The V gene end was trimmed by 3 bases and the J gene end by 4 bases; junction bases not matched to a gene: 5. Germline assignment: CDR1 SEHNR and CDR2 FQNEAQ (reference sequence). The CDR3 consists of 14 residues. The CDR3 nucleotides are TGTGCCAGCAGCTTGGGACAGAGCTTCTATGGCTACACCTTC. It codes for CASSLGQSFYGYTF.

V is TRBV6-1 and J is TRBJ2-5; D tentatively fits TRBD1 or TRBD2 (6 bases each). CDR3 size: 13 residues. V was shortened by 6 bases and J by 5 bases, with 13 bases between the two germline ends. Germline loops: CDR1 MNHNS, CDR2 SASEGT. The chain's CDR3 is CASRQQGGETQYF. The CDR3 DNA reads as TGTGCCAGCAGGCAACAGGGAGGCGAGACCCAGTACTTC.

V is TRBV7-9 and J is TRBJ2-3, with D maybe TRBD1 (6 bases). Germline V gene data show CDR1 as SEHNR and CDR2 as FQNEAQ (reference sequence). The germline V and J ends were trimmed by 5 bases and 4 bases, with 13 bases remaining between them. The CDR3 sequence is 14 residues long. The CDR3 spells CASSPNRVADTQYF. CDR3 in DNA: TGTGCCAGCAGCCCTAACAGGGTCGCAGATACGCAGTATTTT.

This clonotype was detected many times. The chain has TRBV28 and TRBJ2-7; D remains unclear. Germline CDR1 MDHEN, CDR2 SYDVKM. The length of the CDR3 is 12 residues. The germline V and J ends were trimmed by 3 bases and 4 bases, with 7 bases remaining between them. The CDR3 region is CASSFSPYEQYF. The CDR3 nucleotides read TGTGCCAGCAGTTTCTCGCCTTACGAGCAGTACTTC.

The sample holds many counts of this clonotype. This chain joins TRBV28 and TRBJ2-2; D perhaps matches TRBD1 (6 bases). This CDR3 has 15 residues. Trimming pared 4 bases from V and 7 bases from J, leaving 16 bases between. Germline V CDR1 and CDR2: MDHEN, SYDVKM. CDR3 sequence reads: CASSSGTIQGGELFF. The CDR3 region has the DNA TGTGCCAGCAGTTCCGGGACGATACAGGGCGGGGAGCTGTTTTTT.

Turning to this clonotype: A read error may be the cause here, since a much bigger clone is one base away. The chain carries TRBV6-1 and TRBJ1-3, with D uncertain. In germline, CDR1 is MNHNS, CDR2 SASEGT. The CDR3 extends over 15 amino acids. In nucleotides, the CDR3 is TGTGCCAGCAGTGAAGGCTATGCCTCTGGAAACACCATACATTTT. Its protein product is CASSEGYASGNTIHF.

In its sample, this clonotype was seen many times. The CDR3 loop is CASSHSGSTPDTQYF. CDR3 DNA sequence: TGTGCCAGCAGTCACAGCGGGAGTACCCCAGATACGCAGTATTTT. The rearrangement uses TRBV11-2 and TRBJ2-3; 8 bases line up with TRBD2. Trimming took 6 bases from V and 4 from J; bases not matched to a gene: 9. CDR1 is SGHAT, CDR2 FQNNGV, per germline. The CDR3 runs to 15 residues.

This clonotype was observed many times. The J gene is TRBJ1-2, the V gene TRBV2; D is ambiguous. CDR1 is SNHLY and CDR2 is FYNNEI in the germline V gene. V was cut by 6 bases and J by 8 bases, with 13 bases left in between. This CDR3 spans 12 amino acids. The CDR3: CASREGMAGYTF. CDR3 bases: TGTGCCAGCAGGGAGGGTATGGCGGGCTACACCTTC.

V and J are TRBV28 and TRBJ2-7; 11 nucleotides line up with TRBD1. V lost 2 bases, J lost 4 bases, and 4 bases stayed unmatched. The length of the CDR3 is 15 residues. Germline CDR1 reads MDHEN; CDR2 reads SYDVKM. The chain's CDR3 is CASSLGGQGGYEQYF. CDR3 in DNA: TGTGCCAGCAGTTTAGGGGGACAGGGGGGATACGAGCAGTACTTC.

This clonotype was seen repeatedly, ten times or more. This rearrangement joins TRBV2 to TRBJ2-5; D is unresolved. CDR1 SNHLY and CDR2 FYNNEI come from the germline V gene. CDR3 length equals 15 residues. The V and J ends lost 0 bases and 5 bases respectively, with 13 bases between them. Here the CDR3 reads CASSEALIQAETQYF. CDR3 coding DNA: TGTGCCAGCAGTGAAGCGCTTATCCAGGCGGAGACCCAGTACTTC.

In its sample, this clonotype was seen many times. V gene TRBV27 combines with J gene TRBJ2-1, with D unclear. From germline, CDR1 is MNHEY and CDR2 SMNVEV (reference sequence). This CDR3 is 16 amino acids long. V was pared by 2 bases and J by 0 bases, with 11 bases between. The CDR3 DNA sequence: TGTGCCAGCAGTTTAACCCCGGAGAGCTCCTACAATGAGCAGTTCTTC. This encodes CASSLTPESSYNEQFF.